The 22 T cell receptor beta chains presented below share a single source sample, sequenced in a study of T cell repertoires in cytomegalovirus infection. TCRdb reprocessed the reads with MiXCR, giving one entry per CDR3 protein. This table holds approximately 500,000 distinct CDR3 sequences, 16% found once. Input material: CD8+ T cells from PBMCs. These receptors were taken from a human donor in good health (CMV status not recorded). Some clones in this sample may be carry-over from other donors' samples.

Comment on this clonotype: A much larger clone lies one base from this, so it may be a read error. The chain couples TRBV7-4 to TRBJ1-1, with D perhaps TRBD1 (5 bases). The germline CDR1 and CDR2 sequences are SGHVT and SQSDAQ. The CDR3 has 14 residues. CDR3 protein: CTSSLVSKGLEAFF. In DNA form, the CDR3 reads TGTACCAGCAGCTTAGTGAGTAAGGGGCTTGAAGCTTTCTTT.

This clonotype was observed at least ten times. This rearrangement joins TRBV10-2 to TRBJ2-7; D may be TRBD1 (5 bases). Trimming cost V 3 bases and J 3 bases, with 12 bases left between them. This CDR3 is 14 amino acids long. Per germline, CDR1 WSHSY and CDR2 SAAADI. The CDR3 spells CASSESQGHYEQYF. As DNA, the CDR3 is TGCGCCAGCAGTGAAAGTCAGGGCCACTACGAGCAGTACTTC.

The table lists this clonotype with many counts. J is TRBJ2-5 and V is TRBV12-3 or TRBV12-4; TRBD2 is a possible D gene (6 bases). The CDR3 is 14 residues long. Trimming pared 6 bases from V and 9 bases from J, leaving 20 bases between. The CDR3 reads CASSFGAGSWSQYF. DNA of the CDR3: TGTGCCAGCAGCTTTGGGGCGGGGAGTTGGTCCCAGTACTTC.

With regard to this clonotype: Just one base apart from a much larger clone, this may be a read error. The chain combines TRBV12-3 or TRBV12-4 with TRBJ1-3, with a possible D match to TRBD1 (6 bases). The CDR3 covers 15 residues. The V end was cut by 6 bases, the J end by 2 bases, with 14 bases between. CDR3 protein: CASRPRGLAGNTIYF. The CDR3 bases are TGTGCCAGCAGGCCCAGGGGATTAGCTGGAAACACCATATATTTT.

As for this clonotype: This likely comes from a read error, as the CDR3 has no conserved phenylalanine or tryptophan at its end. The chain is built from TRBV10-3 and TRBJ2-1; 9 bases match TRBD1. J lost 2 bases, V lost 7 bases, and 6 bases had no gene match. The CDR3 runs 15 residues. The germline V gene encodes CDR1 ENHRY and CDR2 SYGVKD. CDR3 amino acids: CAITERTGAYNEQFL. The CDR3 bases are TGTGCCATCACCGAACGGACAGGGGCCTACAATGAGCAGTTCTTA.

This clonotype was seen many times. CDR3 DNA sequence: TGTGCCAGCAGTTTATATTCCCCAGAGCACTATGGCTACACCTTC. It codes for CASSLYSPEHYGYTF. The chain has TRBV27 and TRBJ1-2; no clear D. Trimming removed 1 base at V and 3 bases at J, with 12 bases between. CDR1 and CDR2 (germline): MNHEY, SMNVEV (reference sequence). The CDR3 has 15 residues.

This clonotype was detected many times. The rearrangement uses TRBV5-4 and TRBJ2-2; a weak D match, TRBD2 (6 bases). The CDR3 is 16 residues long. The V end was cut by 0 bases, the J end by 1 base, with 10 bases between. CDR1 and CDR2 (germline): SGHNT, YYREEE (reference sequence). The CDR3 DNA reads as TGTGCCAGCAGCTTGGTCGCGGGATTGAACACCGGGGAGCTGTTTTTT. Translating gives CASSLVAGLNTGELFF. The full variable domain, with the rest looked up from reference TRBV5-4 and TRBJ2-2, is ETGVTQSPTHLIKTRGQQVTLRCSSQSGHNTVSWYQQALGQGPQFIFQYYREEENGRGNFPPRFSGLQFPNYSSELNVNALELDDSALYLCASSLVAGLNTGELFFGEGSRLTVL.

CDR3 residues: CASSPPNRGANNEQFF. CDR3 coding DNA: TGTGCCAGCAGCCCACCGAACAGGGGGGCGAACAATGAGCAGTTCTTC. The V gene is TRBV7-9, the J gene TRBJ2-1; TRBD1 aligns across 8 bases. The CDR3 is made up of 16 amino acids. After removal of 5 bases from V and 5 bases from J, the junction contained 11 bases not matched to a gene. The germline V gene has CDR1 SEHNR and CDR2 FQNEAQ (reference sequence).

The CDR3, as DNA: TGTGCCAGCAGCGTAGGGGCAGGCTATGGCTACACCTTC. This codes for CASSVGAGYGYTF. The J gene is TRBJ1-2, the V gene TRBV9; D ambiguous. V lost 0 bases and J lost 4, with 7 bases in between. CDR3 size: 13 residues. The V gene's germline CDR1 is SGDLS and CDR2 YYNGEE. Variable domain in full (rest from reference TRBV9 and TRBJ1-2): DSGVTQTPKHLITATGQRVTLRCSPRSGDLSVYWYQQSLDQGLQFLIQYYNGEERAKGNILERFSAQQFPDLHSELNLSSLELGDSALYFCASSVGAGYGYTFGSGTRLTVV.

In this sample, this clonotype turned up many times. The gene calls are TRBV7-9 and TRBJ1-6; 10 bases are a match to TRBD1. The germline CDR1 and CDR2 sequences are SEHNR and FQNEAQ (reference sequence). This CDR3 has 15 amino acids. Germline trimming cut 4 bases from V and 9 bases from J; bases unmatched to any gene: 6. CDR3 in DNA: TGTGCCAGCAGCTCTGGACAGGGGGAAGGTTCACCCCTCCACTTT. Its translation is CASSSGQGEGSPLHF.

Ten or more counts support this clonotype. The rearrangement links TRBV15 to TRBJ1-2, with D possibly TRBD1 on 5 matching bases. V lost 4 bases to trimming and J lost 2 bases, with 14 bases between them. This CDR3 has 15 residues. From germline, CDR1 is LNHNV and CDR2 YYDKDF (reference sequence). CDR3 loop: CATSIDRQTNYGYTF. The CDR3 bases are TGTGCCACCAGCATCGATCGACAGACCAACTATGGCTACACCTTC. Supplemented by reference TRBV15 and TRBJ1-2, the full variable domain reads DAMVIQNPRYQVTQFGKPVTLSCSQTLNHNVMYWYQQKSSQAPKLLFHYYDKDFNNEADTPDNFQSRRPNTSFCFLDIRSPGLGDTAMYLCATSIDRQTNYGYTFGSGTRLTVV.

V is TRBV2 and J is TRBJ2-1; D tentatively fits TRBD1 or TRBD2 (5 bases each). Trimming took off 7 bases at V and 0 bases at J, with 10 bases between the two ends. CDR3 size: 14 residues. Germline V lookup: CDR1 SNHLY, CDR2 FYNNEI. In DNA form, the CDR3 reads TGTGCCAGCATTGGGACCGTCTCCTACAATGAGCAGTTCTTC. It encodes CASIGTVSYNEQFF.

There are many counts of this clonotype. The V gene is TRBV24-1, the J gene TRBJ2-3; perhaps TRBD1 as D (6 bases). The CDR3 runs to 15 residues. V lost 3 bases to trimming and J lost 2 bases, with 11 bases between them. CDR1 and CDR2 from the germline V gene are KGHDR and SFDVKD. CDR3 nucleotide sequence: TGTGCCACCAGTGATGCTCAGGGGTCCACAGATACGCAGTATTTT. Translation gives CATSDAQGSTDTQYF.

The sample holds many counts of this clonotype. This chain links TRBV27 with TRBJ2-5; 8 nucleotides line up with TRBD2. V was clipped by 5 bases and J by 5 bases; unmatched bases: 7. CDR1 MNHEY and CDR2 SMNVEV come from the germline V gene (reference sequence). There are 14 residues in the CDR3. CDR3: CASSLLSSGETQYF. The CDR3 DNA reads as TGTGCCAGCAGTCTTTTATCTAGCGGGGAGACCCAGTACTTC.

This clonotype has ten or more counts. As DNA, the CDR3 is TGTGCCAGCAGCCCCATCGTACGTAATCAGCCCCAGCATTTT. Protein sequence: CASSPIVRNQPQHF. The chain links TRBV11-2 to TRBJ1-5; D call uncertain. This CDR3 is 14 amino acids long. Trimming shortened V by 5 bases and J by 4 bases, and 12 bases separated the two germline ends. CDR1 and CDR2 (germline): SGHAT, FQNNGV. Full variable domain (outside the CDR3, taken from reference TRBV11-2 and TRBJ1-5): EAGVAQSPRYKIIEKRQSVAFWCNPISGHATLYWYQQILGQGPKLLIQFQNNGVVDDSQLPKDRFSAERLKGVDSTLKIQPAKLEDSAVYLCASSPIVRNQPQHFGDGTRLSIL.

The chain joins TRBV6-5 to TRBJ2-1; D may match TRBD1 or TRBD2 (6 bases each). CDR3 length: 17 amino acids. CDR1 and CDR2 from the germline V gene are MNHEY and SVGAGI. V lost 0 bases, J lost 2 bases, and 14 bases lay in between. CDR3 residues: CASSYSSTGLTYNEQFF. The CDR3 DNA sequence: TGTGCCAGCAGTTACTCGTCGACAGGACTAACCTACAATGAGCAGTTCTTC.

This clonotype was detected many times. This chain links TRBV29-1 with TRBJ1-4; 7 bases fit TRBD1. CDR3 size: 13 residues. Losses at the gene ends were 6 bases for V and 5 bases for J; bases not matched to a gene: 6. Germline loops: CDR1 SQVTM, CDR2 ANQGSEA. CDR3 sequence: CSVLTGDNEKLFF. Here the CDR3 DNA reads TGCAGCGTACTTACAGGGGACAATGAAAAACTGTTTTTT. The whole variable domain, filled in from reference TRBV29-1 and TRBJ1-4, reads SAVISQKPSRDICQRGTSLTIQCQVDSQVTMMFWYRQQPGQSLTLIATANQGSEATYESGFVIDKFPISRPNLTFSTLTVSNMSPEDSSIYLCSVLTGDNEKLFFGSGTQLSVL.

The CDR3 DNA sequence: TGCAGTGCTAAAGACAGGGGCGACGAAAAACTGTTTTTT. Its protein is CSAKDRGDEKLFF. The chain employs TRBV20-1 and TRBJ1-4, with 8 bases lining up with TRBD1. Germline lookup yields CDR1 DFQATT and CDR2 SNEGSKA (reference sequence). V lost 4 bases and J lost 8; bases outside the gene matches: 6. The CDR3 extends over 13 amino acids.

This sequence joins TRBV20-1 and TRBJ2-7; D may correspond to TRBD1 or TRBD2 (5 bases each). Germline V gene sequence: CDR1 DFQATT, CDR2 SNEGSKA (reference sequence). V dropped 0 bases and J dropped 1 base, with 13 bases sitting between them. The CDR3 runs to 15 residues. The CDR3, as DNA: TGCAGTGCTAGAGATTTGGTAGGGGAGTCCTACGAGCAGTACTTC. Its translation: CSARDLVGESYEQYF.

This rearrangement joins TRBV5-4 to TRBJ2-3, with D possibly called TRBD1 or TRBD2 (5 bases each). V lost 4 bases and J 4 bases, leaving 13 bases between the germline ends. In germline, CDR1 is SGHNT, CDR2 YYREEE (reference sequence). The CDR3 totals 14 residues. The CDR3: CASSAGTVADTQYF. DNA of the CDR3: TGTGCCAGCAGCGCCGGGACGGTGGCAGATACGCAGTATTTT.

This clonotype was seen a handful of times. This chain connects TRBV19 to TRBJ2-7; D might be TRBD1 (5 bases). This CDR3 is built from 12 residues. CDR1 is LNHDA, CDR2 SQIVND, per germline (reference sequence). V was shortened by 10 bases and J by 0 bases, with 10 bases between the two germline ends. The CDR3 is CATTGDSYEQYF. The DNA of the CDR3 is TGTGCCACCACAGGAGACTCCTACGAGCAGTACTTC.

This clonotype was found many times. The chain combines TRBV15 with TRBJ2-5; D unclear. V lost 1 base and J lost 1, with 13 bases in between. Germline V gene sequence: CDR1 LNHNV, CDR2 YYDKDF (reference sequence). CDR3 length: 16 amino acids. In DNA form, the CDR3 reads TGTGCCACCAGCAGAGGTGGGTTGGGTAGCCAAGAGACCCAGTACTTC. It encodes CATSRGGLGSQETQYF.